The 30 T cell receptor beta chains presented below share a single source sample, sequenced in a study of blood T cell repertoires in COVID-19. Assay used: immunoSEQ multiplex PCR; TCRdb lists only in-frame clones, some missing. The data show about 150,000 clones, 84% seen once. The sample consisted of peripheral blood. These receptors were taken from a woman in her forties or fifties with acute or convalescent COVID-19.

This clone has only one observation. This rearrangement joins TRBV28 to TRBJ1-1; D uncertain. This CDR3 has 13 residues. Deletions cut 2 bases from V and 11 bases from J, with 15 bases between. Germline CDR1 MDHEN, CDR2 SYDVKM. For the CDR3, the DNA is TGTGCCAGCAGTTTAAGGGCCGGGAGGGTGGCTTTCTTT. Its translation is CASSLRAGRVAFF. The full variable domain, in which reference TRBV28 and TRBJ1-1 provide the parts outside the CDR3, is DVKVTQSSRYLVKRTGEKVFLECVQDMDHENMFWYRQDPGLGLRLIYFSYDVKMKEKGDIPEGYSVSREKKERFSLILESASTNQTSMYLCASSLRAGRVAFFGQGTRLTVV.

The chain uses TRBV18 and TRBJ2-1, with 9 bases lining up with TRBD2. J lost 4 bases, V lost 2 bases, and 6 bases had no gene match. This CDR3 has 16 amino acids. Germline lookup yields CDR1 KGHSH and CDR2 LQKENI. The CDR3 DNA reads TGTGCCAGCTCACCAGCGAGCGGGGGGCTTTACAATGAGCAGTTCTTC. Translated: CASSPASGGLYNEQFF.

In its sample, this clone was seen a few times. This chain joins TRBV15 and TRBJ1-2, with 7 bases matching TRBD1. The CDR3 spans 14 residues. The ends lost 7 bases at V and 4 bases at J; junction bases unmatched: 9. The V gene's germline CDR1 is LNHNV and CDR2 YYDKDF (reference sequence). The CDR3 loop reads CATTHDRALYGYTF. The CDR3 nucleotides are TGTGCCACCACCCACGACAGGGCACTCTATGGCTACACCTTC.

This chain connects TRBV5-4 to TRBJ2-2; no firm D call. V was cut by 2 bases and J by 6 bases, with 5 bases left in between. There are 12 residues in the CDR3. Germline assignment: CDR1 SGHNT and CDR2 YYREEE (reference sequence). In DNA form, the CDR3 reads TGTGCCAGCAGCTTTTCTTCCGGGGAGCTGTTTTTT. It specifies CASSFSSGELFF.

V is TRBV7-2 and J is TRBJ1-6; the D gene is possibly TRBD1 (5 bases). The CDR3 extends over 14 amino acids. Germline-derived CDR1 and CDR2 are SGHTA and FQGNSA. V lost 1 base and J lost 9, with 10 bases in between. The CDR3 loop reads CASSLGQGSSPLHF. CDR3 nucleotides: TGTGCCAGCAGCTTAGGTCAGGGTTCTTCACCCCTCCACTTT.

The V gene is TRBV7-2, the J gene TRBJ2-1, with 8 bases that match TRBD2. Trimming cost V 2 bases and J 7 bases; bases outside gene matches: 10. This CDR3 has 16 residues. CDR1 and CDR2 (germline): SGHTA, FQGNSA. In DNA form, the CDR3 reads TGTGCCAGCAGCTTACAGCCACCCGGGGGGGTGAATGAGCAGTTCTTC. Amino acids: CASSLQPPGGVNEQFF.

The chain is built from TRBV5-4 and TRBJ1-5, with D uncertain. CDR1 and CDR2 (germline): SGHNT, YYREEE (reference sequence). Trimming cost V 1 base and J 4 bases, with 12 bases left between them. The CDR3 contains 15 residues. The CDR3 DNA reads TGTGCCAGCAGCTTGAACCCTTCGAGTAATCAGCCCCAGCATTTT. This codes for CASSLNPSSNQPQHF.

The chain links TRBV19 to TRBJ1-5; tentative D call: TRBD1 (5 bases). The V gene lost 6 bases and the J gene lost 2 bases, with 14 bases spanning the gap. Per the germline V gene, CDR1 is LNHDA and CDR2 is SQIVND (reference sequence). The CDR3 has 15 amino acids. CDR3 sequence (DNA): TGTGCCAGTAGCCCCCGGGGGATGGGCAATCAGCCCCAGCATTTT. This sequence encodes CASSPRGMGNQPQHF.

This sequence joins TRBV9 and TRBJ2-2; TRBD2 aligns across 8 bases. V was clipped by 0 bases and J by 4 bases; unmatched bases: 5. The CDR3 consists of 16 residues. CDR1 SGDLS and CDR2 YYNGEE come from the germline V gene. The CDR3 protein is CASSVEGGRLTGELFF. The CDR3, as DNA: TGTGCCAGCAGCGTAGAAGGCGGGAGGCTCACCGGGGAGCTGTTTTTT.

The CDR3 sequence: CASSRGGTSGGPYEQYF. DNA of the CDR3: TGTGCCAGCAGCCGAGGAGGGACTAGCGGGGGTCCCTACGAGCAGTACTTC. This chain uses TRBV9 with TRBJ2-7, with 14 bases lining up with TRBD2. V dropped 4 bases and J dropped 2; count of bases not matched to a gene: 8. Germline V gene data show CDR1 as SGDLS and CDR2 as YYNGEE. The CDR3 is made up of 17 amino acids.

This clone was detected once. V usage is TRBV6-2 or TRBV6-3 and J usage is TRBJ2-3, with D tentatively TRBD1 (7 bases). The CDR3 runs 16 residues. The germline V and J ends were trimmed by 2 bases and 2 bases, with 14 bases remaining between them. Per the germline V gene, CDR1 is MNHEY and CDR2 is SVGEGT. The CDR3 DNA is TGTGCCAGCAGTTACCCTATCAGGGGGGCCACAGATACGCAGTATTTT. Amino acid sequence: CASSYPIRGATDTQYF.

The gene calls are TRBV5-1 and TRBJ1-6; the D is unclear. This CDR3 region has 14 residues. Germline V gives CDR1 SGHRS, CDR2 YFSETQ. Trimming pared 0 bases from V and 10 bases from J, leaving 11 bases between. The CDR3 sequence is CASSLAPGSSPLHF. The CDR3 nucleotides read TGCGCCAGCAGCTTGGCCCCGGGGTCCTCACCCCTCCACTTT.

The rearrangement joins TRBV27 to TRBJ1-4, with 9 bases aligning to TRBD1. V was clipped by 6 bases and J by 4 bases; unmatched bases: 12. This CDR3 comprises 17 residues. CDR1 is MNHEY, CDR2 SMNVEV, per germline (reference sequence). CDR3 region: CASRRSGTGYFNEKLFF. The CDR3 DNA follows: TGTGCCAGCAGGCGATCTGGGACAGGGTACTTTAATGAAAAACTGTTTTTT.

In nucleotides, the CDR3 is TGTGCCAGCACTGGACAGGGAACCATCGGGGAGCTGTTTTTT. This gives the protein CASTGQGTIGELFF. The rearrangement uses TRBV6-6 and TRBJ2-2, with 8 bases aligning to TRBD1. In germline, CDR1 is MNHNY, CDR2 SVGAGI (reference sequence). With V trimmed by 7 bases and J by 7 bases, 8 bases remained unmatched. This CDR3 has 14 amino acids.

The chain is built from TRBV19 and TRBJ2-3; TRBD2 is a possible D gene (5 bases). V lost 4 bases and J lost 2, with 13 bases in between. Germline lookup yields CDR1 LNHDA and CDR2 SQIVND (reference sequence). The CDR3 runs to 15 residues. The DNA for the CDR3 is TGTGCCAGTAGTACTATAGCGCGGTCCACAGATACGCAGTATTTT. It translates to CASSTIARSTDTQYF.

This rearrangement joins TRBV2 to TRBJ2-1, with 10 bases matching TRBD2. V was clipped by 0 bases and J by 15 bases; unmatched bases: 11. This CDR3 spans 15 amino acids. CDR1 and CDR2 from the germline V gene are SNHLY and FYNNEI. The CDR3 DNA is TGTGCCAGCAGTGAAGCGGGGGGACTAGCGAATAGTGTGTTCTTC. Translating gives CASSEAGGLANSVFF.

V gene TRBV7-9 combines with J gene TRBJ2-3, with 7 bases lining up with TRBD2. V lost 4 bases, J lost 0 bases, and 7 bases stayed unmatched. CDR1 and CDR2 (germline): SEHNR, FQNEAQ (reference sequence). The CDR3 sequence is 16 residues long. DNA for the CDR3: TGTGCCAGCAGCTGGCCCGGGGGGATTAGCACAGATACGCAGTATTTT. Protein product: CASSWPGGISTDTQYF.

The rearrangement joins TRBV7-2 to TRBJ2-5, with 9 bases that match TRBD2. V was clipped by 5 bases and J by 3 bases; unmatched bases: 7. The CDR3 is 15 amino acids. The germline V gene encodes CDR1 SGHTA and CDR2 FQGNSA. CDR3 protein: CASSARTSAKETQYF. The CDR3 DNA sequence: TGTGCCAGCAGCGCCCGGACTAGCGCTAAAGAGACCCAGTACTTC.

There are a few counts of this clone. The V and J genes are TRBV2 and TRBJ1-5; D not certain. V was trimmed by 2 bases and J by 15 bases, leaving 11 bases between them. The CDR3 loop spans 11 amino acids. Germline V gene sequence: CDR1 SNHLY, CDR2 FYNNEI. The CDR3 protein is CASSEPYALHF. CDR3 sequence (DNA): TGTGCCAGCAGTGAACCATATGCGTTGCATTTT. Looking up the rest from reference TRBV2 and TRBJ1-5 gives the full variable domain: EPEVTQTPSHQVTQMGQEVILRCVPISNHLYFYWYRQILGQKVEFLVSFYNNEISEKSEIFDDQFSVERPDGSNFTLKIRSTKLEDSAMYFCASSEPYALHFGDGTRLSIL.

The chain is built from TRBV12-1 and TRBJ2-3; the D call in the table, TRBD2, was not verified against the DNA. TRBV12-1 is annotated as a pseudogene. CDR3 length equals 13 residues. The DNA of the CDR3 is TGTGCCAGCAGCTTTTCCGGCACAGATACGCAGTATTTT. This gives the protein CASSFSGTDTQYF.

V gene TRBV27 combines with J gene TRBJ2-1, with D maybe TRBD2 (7 bases). The CDR3 is made up of 14 amino acids. V dropped 7 bases and J dropped 8 bases, with 18 bases sitting between them. Germline V lookup: CDR1 MNHEY, CDR2 SMNVEV (reference sequence). The CDR3 region is CASTERGGPDEQFF. CDR3 nucleotides: TGTGCCAGCACCGAAAGGGGGGGGCCCGATGAGCAGTTCTTC.

The V and J genes are TRBV18 and TRBJ1-1, with D unresolved. Germline V gene data show CDR1 as KGHSH and CDR2 as LQKENI. V was shortened by 1 base and J by 7 bases, with 13 bases between the two germline ends. The CDR3 loop spans 14 amino acids. DNA of the CDR3: TGTGCCAGCTCACCACGGGGAGGGAGCCTTGAAGCTTTCTTT. Its translation is CASSPRGGSLEAFF. Using reference TRBV18 and TRBJ1-1 for the parts outside the CDR3, the full variable domain is NAGVMQNPRHLVRRRGQEARLRCSPMKGHSHVYWYRQLPEEGLKFMVYLQKENIIDESGMPKERFSAEFPKEGPSILRIQQVVRGDSAAYFCASSPRGGSLEAFFGQGTRLTVV.

This chain links TRBV18 with TRBJ2-5; tentative D call: TRBD2 (7 bases). The germline V gene encodes CDR1 KGHSH and CDR2 LQKENI. The V end was cut by 2 bases, the J end by 2 bases, with 21 bases between. This CDR3 has 18 residues. CDR3 bases: TGTGCCAGCTCACCATCGCTCTGGGGCAGCGGGACACAAGAGACCCAGTACTTC. It is translated as CASSPSLWGSGTQETQYF.

This chain uses TRBV6-5 with TRBJ1-2, with 8 positions matching TRBD1. This CDR3 has 15 amino acids. Germline V CDR1 and CDR2: MNHEY, SVGAGI. V lost 6 bases and J lost 4; bases outside the gene matches: 10. The CDR3 loop reads CASRDTRQGAYGYTF. Here the CDR3 DNA reads TGTGCCAGCAGGGATACTAGGCAGGGGGCCTATGGCTACACCTTC.

V usage is TRBV4-1 and J usage is TRBJ2-3, with 11 positions matching TRBD2. The CDR3 runs 17 residues. In germline, CDR1 is MGHRA, CDR2 YSYEKL. V shed 4 bases, J shed 4 bases, and the junction held 10 bases outside the gene matches. CDR3 bases: TGCGCCAGCAGCCCGAGACTAGCGGGGACTCCTTCAGATACGCAGTATTTT. Translating it yields CASSPRLAGTPSDTQYF.

This clone is a singleton in its sample. J is TRBJ1-5 and V is TRBV27, with 7 positions matching TRBD1. The V gene end was trimmed by 2 bases and the J gene end by 5 bases; junction bases not matched to a gene: 3. Germline V gives CDR1 MNHEY, CDR2 SMNVEV (reference sequence). The CDR3 length is 14 residues. The CDR3 coding sequence is TGTGCCAGCAGTTTAAGGGGGCGTTATCAGCCCCAGCATTTT. Its protein product is CASSLRGRYQPQHF.

The chain is built from TRBV29-1 and TRBJ2-1, with 7 bases that match TRBD2. The V gene's germline CDR1 is SQVTM and CDR2 ANQGSEA. V dropped 2 bases and J dropped 7; count of bases not matched to a gene: 8. The CDR3 is 14 amino acids. DNA of the CDR3: TGCAGCGTTGAAACGGCGGGAGTAGTAAATGAGCAGTTCTTC. Translated: CSVETAGVVNEQFF.

The genes are TRBV6-5 and TRBJ1-1, with TRBD1 as a possible D gene (5 bases). The CDR3 has 15 amino acids. Trimming took off 0 bases at V and 0 bases at J, with 8 bases between the two ends. Germline CDR1 and CDR2: MNHEY and SVGAGI. The CDR3: CASSYSRQMNTEAFF. The CDR3 nucleotides are TGTGCCAGCAGTTACTCGAGACAGATGAACACTGAAGCTTTCTTT.

This chain uses TRBV7-8 with TRBJ1-2; D might be TRBD1 (6 bases). This CDR3 region has 17 residues. Per the germline V gene, CDR1 is SGHVS and CDR2 is FQNEAQ. V lost 1 base to trimming and J lost 4 bases, with 19 bases between them. CDR3 amino acids: CASSLGGLDEGSYGYTF. The CDR3 coding sequence is TGTGCCAGCAGCTTAGGGGGGCTCGATGAGGGGAGCTATGGCTACACCTTC.

The J gene is TRBJ1-2, the V gene TRBV12-3 or TRBV12-4, with TRBD1 as a possible D gene (6 bases). The CDR3 runs to 13 residues. V shed 5 bases and J shed 4 bases, with 11 bases lying between them. The CDR3 DNA follows: TGTGCCAGCAGTGGGGGGGGCTCCTATGGCTACACCTTC. It is translated as CASSGGGSYGYTF.